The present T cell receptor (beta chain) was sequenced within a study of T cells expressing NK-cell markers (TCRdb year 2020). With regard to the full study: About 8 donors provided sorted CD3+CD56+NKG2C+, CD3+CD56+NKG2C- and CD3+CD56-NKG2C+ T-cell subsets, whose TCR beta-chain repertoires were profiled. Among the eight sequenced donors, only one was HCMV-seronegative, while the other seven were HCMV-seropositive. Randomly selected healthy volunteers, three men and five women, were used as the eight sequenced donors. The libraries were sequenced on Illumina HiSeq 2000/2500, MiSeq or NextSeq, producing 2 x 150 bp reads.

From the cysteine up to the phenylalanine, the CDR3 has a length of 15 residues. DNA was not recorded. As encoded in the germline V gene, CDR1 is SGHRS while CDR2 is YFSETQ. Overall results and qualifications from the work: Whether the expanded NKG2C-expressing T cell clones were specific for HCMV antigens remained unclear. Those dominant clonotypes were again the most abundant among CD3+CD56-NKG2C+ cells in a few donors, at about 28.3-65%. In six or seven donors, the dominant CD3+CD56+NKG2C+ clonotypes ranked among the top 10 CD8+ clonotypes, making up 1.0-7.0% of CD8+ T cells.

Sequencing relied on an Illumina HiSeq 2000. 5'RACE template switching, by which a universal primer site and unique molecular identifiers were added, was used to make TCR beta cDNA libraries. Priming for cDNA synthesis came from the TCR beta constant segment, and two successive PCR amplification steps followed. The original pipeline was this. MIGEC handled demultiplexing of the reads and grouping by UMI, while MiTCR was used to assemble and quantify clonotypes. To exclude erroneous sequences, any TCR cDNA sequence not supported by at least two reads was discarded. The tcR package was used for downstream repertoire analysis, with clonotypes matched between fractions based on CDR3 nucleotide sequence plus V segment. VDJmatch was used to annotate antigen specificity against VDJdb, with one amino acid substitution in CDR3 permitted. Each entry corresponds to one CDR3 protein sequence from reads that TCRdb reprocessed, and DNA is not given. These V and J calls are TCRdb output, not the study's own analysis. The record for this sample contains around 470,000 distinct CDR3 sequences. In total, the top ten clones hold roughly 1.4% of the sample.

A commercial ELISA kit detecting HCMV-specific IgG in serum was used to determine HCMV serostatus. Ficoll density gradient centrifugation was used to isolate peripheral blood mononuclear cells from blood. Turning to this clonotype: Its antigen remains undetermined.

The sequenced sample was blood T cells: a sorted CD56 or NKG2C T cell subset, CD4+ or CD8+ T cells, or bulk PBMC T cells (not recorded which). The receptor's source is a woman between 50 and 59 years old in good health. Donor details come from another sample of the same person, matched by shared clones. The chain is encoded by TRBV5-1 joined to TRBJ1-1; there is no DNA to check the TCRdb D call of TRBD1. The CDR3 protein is CASSPFGALPTEAFF.